This T cell receptor (beta chain) was captured in a study of blood T cell repertoires in COVID-19 (dated by TCRdb to the early 2020s). In terms of the full investigation: The collaborator samples originated in the United States, Italy and Spain and spanned the acute and convalescent phases of COVID-19. The sample metadata nearly always contained a de-identified subject ID, COVID-19 status, age in years and sex. Subjects who had been exposed to COVID-19, were actively infected with it, or had recovered from it provided the deeply sampled blood TCRbeta repertoires that made up the dataset. The prospective study material was composed of cDNA or gDNA derived from T cells, B-cell-depleted T cells, or PBMCs. Where available, HLA class I and class II types were taken from metadata supplied by the sample provider and were not determined by assay-based typing. Samples came from the ongoing ImmuneRACE study (first 160 participants) plus 1,254 subjects from 6 global collaborators. The repertoires were made available in a free public database intended to serve as a resource for research on the immune response to SARS-CoV-2. General study outcomes and caveats: Clinical and demographic metadata were provided uncurated, with the amount varying by source and participant.

TCRbeta CDR3 regions were amplified from genomic DNA by means of the immunoSEQ Assay, a bias-controlled multiplex PCR. In the authors' own workflow: Within the assay, amplification of reference gene primers was used to estimate how many nucleated cells each sample contained. To quantify the absolute abundance of each unique TCRbeta CDR3 rearrangement, sequence reads were collapsed and filtered. For each sample, productive Simpson clonality was calculated as the square root of Simpson's diversity index over productive rearrangements. TCRdb took over this immuneACCESS table, retaining in-frame rearrangements with V and J assigned. Such tables are incomplete; in checked studies, under half of the missing clones stem from an unresolved V gene, and the remainder is unexplained. V, J and clone size are taken as reported in that table, and D and trimming were inferred from the DNA itself. In this sample the table shows about 190,000 clones, 80% to 85% of which occur a single time. Around 6.1% of the sample rests with the top ten.

Turning to this clone: Its antigen remains unidentified. Nothing much larger sits one base from this clone, and base qualities are not available.

Each collaborating institution followed its own protocols to collect whole blood in K2EDTA tubes. For TCRbeta analysis, collaborator samples were shipped as frozen whole blood, as isolated PBMCs, or as DNA extracted from either sample type. This sequence originates from a middle-aged woman with acute or convalescent COVID-19. The sequencing sample was made of peripheral blood.

CDR3 region: CASSLTRSTEAFF. The DNA reads as follows: TGTGCCAGCAGCTTAACTAGGAGCACTGAAGCTTTCTTT. This chain joins TRBV7-2 to TRBJ1-1; there is no confident call for the D gene. CDR1 SGHTA and CDR2 FQGNSA were looked up in the germline V gene. The CDR3 starts with the cysteine, ends with the phenylalanine, and has 13 residues. CDR3 DNA only is kept here, 39 bases in frame from base 1. V loses 2 bases, J loses 4 bases, and the germline ends lie 8 bases apart.